Described below is a single T cell receptor beta chain sequence and its context. What it recognizes is unknown. The data were taken from a study of graft-versus-host responses after intestinal transplantation. Study at large: Induction with anti-thymocyte globulin, then tacrolimus and steroids for around three years, was given to all recipients.

General study findings and limits: GvH clones occurred in recipient marrow; some first appeared in ileum or blood. Early HvG declines after transplant were associated with peak circulating GvH clone levels.

V was pared by 5 bases and J by 4 bases, with 7 bases of the junction left unmatched. The CDR3 length is 15 residues. The V gene's germline CDR1 is LGHNT and CDR2 FRNRAP. TCRdb keeps only in-frame clones here, not all; method: immunoSEQ multiplex PCR. The table records over 75,000 clones, around 90% of them present only once. V and J are TRBV12-5 and TRBJ2-3; 9 bases match TRBD2. The sample consisted of unstimulated CD8+ T cells sorted from spleen or lymph node cells, taken before transplant. This TCR derives from a human donor who was the organ donor for an intestinal transplant. Here the CDR3 reads CASGEMTSGADTQYF. The CDR3 DNA follows: TGTGCTAGTGGTGAGATGACTAGCGGAGCAGATACGCAGTATTTT.